Below are 12 T cell receptor beta chains sequenced from a single sample in a study of identical twins listed by TCRdb under 2016. Libraries were made using 5' RACE. TCRdb lists the instrument as Illumina HiSeq 2000. The public reads were quality trimmed at Q25 with fastp and then assembled into clones with MiXCR by TCRdb, keeping productive beta chains. Every entry covers one CDR3 protein and lists the most common genes and DNA from its rows. In all, the sample holds 210,000 or so distinct CDR3 sequences, and approximately 8.3% of those were seen once. The ten most abundant clones make up 1.9% of the sample. The same data also went into a second study, on yellow fever vaccine responses in identical twins.

Source material: memory (CD45RO+) T cells sorted from blood. What this sample's cell subset or site label stands for: CD45RO+ enriched T cells. Receptors originate from a woman in her late teens or twenties in good health.

J is TRBJ2-1 and V is TRBV7-9; possible D gene TRBD2, 6 bases. Germline CDR1 and CDR2: SEHNR and FQNEAQ (reference sequence). The CDR3 sequence is 15 residues long. The ends were cut back, 5 bases at V and 4 bases at J, with 15 bases in the middle. This CDR3 is CASSKPGLGYNEQFF. The CDR3 bases are TGTGCCAGCAGCAAACCGGGACTGGGATACAATGAGCAGTTCTTC.

This clonotype was recorded a few times. The V gene is TRBV30, the J gene TRBJ2-3; 7 bases are shared with TRBD1. CDR1 is GTSNPN, CDR2 SVGIG, per germline (reference sequence). Trimming cost V 5 bases and J 4 bases; bases outside gene matches: 6. This CDR3 spans 13 amino acids. CDR3 DNA: TGTGCCTGGGACAGGGCATCGGCAGATACGCAGTATTTT. Amino acids: CAWDRASADTQYF.

This clonotype has more than one count but fewer than ten. The chain employs TRBV20-1 and TRBJ1-2; tentative D call: TRBD1 (6 bases). Germline CDR1 is DFQATT and CDR2 is SNEGSKA (reference sequence). This CDR3 comprises 14 residues. Trimming left V 0 bases short and J 5 bases short, with 13 bases between. CDR3 nucleotides: TGCAGTGCTAGAGATAAGCAGGGGTGGTATGGCTACACCTTC. Protein product: CSARDKQGWYGYTF.

This clonotype was seen at least ten times. The genes are TRBV9 and TRBJ1-2; 8 nucleotides match TRBD1. The CDR3 covers 13 residues. Germline V gene data show CDR1 as SGDLS and CDR2 as YYNGEE. The J segment lost 7 bases and the V segment lost 3 bases, leaving 5 bases of the junction unmatched. This chain's CDR3 is CASSATGVRGYTF. The CDR3 coding sequence is TGTGCCAGCAGCGCGACAGGGGTTCGTGGCTACACCTTC.

In this sample, this clonotype turned up a few times. J is TRBJ2-2 and V is TRBV20-1; 9 bases map to TRBD1. The CDR3 runs 15 residues. Germline assignment: CDR1 DFQATT and CDR2 SNEGSKA (reference sequence). J was trimmed by 6 bases and V by 4 bases; bases with no gene match: 9. Here the CDR3 reads CSATGDREGPGELFF. The CDR3 DNA sequence: TGCAGTGCTACCGGGGACAGGGAAGGGCCCGGGGAGCTGTTTTTT.

This clonotype has at least ten counts. The chain links TRBV7-6 to TRBJ2-7; 8 bases map to TRBD2. The CDR3 loop spans 16 amino acids. Germline-derived CDR1 and CDR2 are SGHVS and FNYEAQ. The V and J ends lost 2 bases and 1 base, in that order; junction bases with no gene match: 7. CDR3 sequence reads: CASSLMASGSSYEQYF. The DNA for the CDR3 is TGTGCCAGCAGCTTAATGGCTAGCGGGTCTTCCTACGAGCAGTACTTC.

This clonotype was seen just once. V is TRBV12-3 or TRBV12-4 and J is TRBJ1-2; 10 nucleotides match TRBD1. The CDR3 runs to 16 residues. The V segment lost 5 bases and the J segment 8 bases; nucleotides outside the gene matches: 14. The CDR3 sequence is CASSLLLGGTGEGYTF. For the CDR3, the DNA is TGTGCCAGCAGTCTCCTACTCGGGGGGACAGGGGAAGGCTACACCTTC.

Only a few counts were recorded for this clonotype. The gene calls are TRBV6-2 or TRBV6-3 and TRBJ2-5, with 10 bases matching TRBD2. Germline V gene sequence: CDR1 MNHEY, CDR2 SVGEGT. V lost 7 bases, J lost 4 bases, and 9 bases stayed unmatched. The CDR3 spans 15 residues. The CDR3 is CASIDSGRTPETQYF. The CDR3 DNA sequence: TGTGCCAGCATCGATAGCGGGAGGACCCCAGAGACCCAGTACTTC.

This clonotype was seen at least ten times. The gene calls are TRBV14 and TRBJ1-1; D uncertain. The CDR3 runs to 15 residues. Germline-derived CDR1 and CDR2 are SGHDN and FVKESK. Deletions cut 5 bases from V and 3 bases from J, with 16 bases between. CDR3 loop: CASSSQQKKDTEAFF. CDR3 nucleotides: TGTGCCAGCAGCTCACAACAGAAAAAGGACACTGAAGCTTTCTTT.

The chain combines TRBV28 with TRBJ2-3; tentative D call: TRBD2 (6 bases). Deletions cut 4 bases from V and 1 base from J, with 15 bases between. The CDR3 is 16 residues long. CDR1 MDHEN and CDR2 SYDVKM come from the germline V gene. Here the CDR3 reads CASSSPGGGRTDTQYF. The CDR3 bases are TGTGCCAGCAGTTCTCCAGGTGGAGGGCGCACAGATACGCAGTATTTT.

In this sample, this clonotype turned up a few times. This chain uses TRBV2 with TRBJ1-2, with D uncertain. CDR3 length equals 12 residues. V lost 4 bases and J lost 2, with 5 bases in between. CDR1 and CDR2 (germline): SNHLY, FYNNEI. The CDR3 loop is CASSGKNYGYTF. The CDR3 DNA sequence: TGTGCCAGCAGTGGAAAAAACTATGGCTACACCTTC.

The CDR3 nucleotides are TGTGCCAGCAGCTTGCTGGGGGGCGATGAGCAGTTCTTC. It is translated as CASSLLGGDEQFF. The rearrangement uses TRBV5-6 and TRBJ2-1; D is tentatively TRBD1 or TRBD2 (6 bases each). From germline, CDR1 is SGHDT and CDR2 YYEEEE. The CDR3 sequence is 13 residues long. V was cut by 1 base and J by 8 bases, with 10 bases left in between.